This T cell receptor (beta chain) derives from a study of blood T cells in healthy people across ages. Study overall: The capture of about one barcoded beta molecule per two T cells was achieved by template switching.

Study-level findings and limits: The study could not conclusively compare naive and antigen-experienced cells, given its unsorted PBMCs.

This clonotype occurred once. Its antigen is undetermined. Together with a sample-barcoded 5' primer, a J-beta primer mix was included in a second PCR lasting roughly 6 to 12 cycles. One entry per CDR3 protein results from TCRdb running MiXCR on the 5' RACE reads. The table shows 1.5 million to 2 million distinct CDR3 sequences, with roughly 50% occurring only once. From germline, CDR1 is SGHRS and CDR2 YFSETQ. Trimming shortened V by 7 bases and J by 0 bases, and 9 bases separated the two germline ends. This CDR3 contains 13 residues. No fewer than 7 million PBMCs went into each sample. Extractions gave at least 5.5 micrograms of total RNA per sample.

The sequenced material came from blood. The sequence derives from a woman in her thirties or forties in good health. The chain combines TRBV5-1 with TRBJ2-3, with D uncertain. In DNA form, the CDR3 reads TGCGCCAGCGCCGAGTCTAGCACAGATACGCAGTATTTT. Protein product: CASAESSTDTQYF.